This T cell receptor beta chain originates from a study of shared T cell receptors in the human thymus. Data came from immunoSEQ multiplex PCR; TCRdb stores just in-frame clones and leaves some out. Counted here are about 710,000 clones, more than 70% occurring once; the ten biggest clones make up under 0.01%. There are 17 residues in the CDR3. CDR1 KGHSH and CDR2 LQKENI come from the germline V gene. Germline trimming cut 1 base from V and 4 bases from J; bases unmatched to any gene: 6. This same sample was also part of a study on human thymus T cells. This second study says: The donors were infants in Finland with congenital heart defects, otherwise immunologically healthy. Thymic repertoires of unrelated individuals were reported in related research to overlap highly.

The clonotype originates from a boy under two years old with a congenital heart defect. The rearrangement links TRBV18 to TRBJ2-6; 8 bases agree with TRBD1. Sequenced input: thymocytes. The CDR3 loop reads CASSPHGQGSGANVLTF. The CDR3 nucleotides read TGTGCCAGCTCACCACACGGACAGGGCTCGGGGGCCAACGTCCTGACTTTC.